The source of this TCR beta chain is a study of cytomegalovirus exposure and HLA in healthy donors (dated by TCRdb to the late 2010s). For context, the study as a whole: In an earlier analysis of several hundred of the donors, approximately 300 Gb of sequence data and approximately 100 million unique TCR beta sequences from about 179 million T cells were reported. Among 300 to 500 genotyped donors of the cohort, an average of around 250,000 unique TCR beta nucleotide sequences was sequenced per donor, of which 15% to 20% were non-productive. In addition to the first cohort of hundreds of subjects, a separate validation cohort of over 90 different subjects was used. Rather than drawing on any new phenotypic data, the later analysis identified candidate immune exposures from TCR beta sequences and the way those sequences occurred across donors. The genetic ancestry cluster associated with self-reported Caucasian donors included 80% to 90% of the roughly 410 genotyped donors. High-throughput TCR immunosequencing, statistical association of individual TCRs with disease status, and machine learning were combined to predict cytomegalovirus infection status. Several DR-DQ haplotypes were treated as single units for association and clustering because of strong linkage in the cohort. The number of typed donors differed by locus: 629-630 for A, B, C, DRB1 and DQB1; 522 for DQA1; 606 for DPA1; and around 490 for DPB1. All discovery cohort repertoires had been generated on a single sequencing platform. A later genetic analysis took genome-wide SNP genotypes for about 60% of the roughly 670 donors and used that subset as a discovery cohort. An early release that covered roughly 600 HLA-typed donors contained 300 to 350 gigabases of sequencing data and around 80 million unique TCR sequences. HLA typing included class I and class II loci at four-digit resolution. Alongside the repertoire data, information on donor age, sex, ethnicity and CMV serostatus was compiled. The T cell repertoires of several hundred subjects were profiled by immunosequencing and related to cytomegalovirus serostatus. A later analysis re-analyzed previously published TCR beta repertoires from 500 to 700 donors and added high-resolution HLA genotyping to study TCR occurrence patterns. An earlier analysis of fewer than 700 of the donors applied high-throughput TCR beta sequencing to assess whether each TCR beta V gene segment acted as functional or pseudogenic. The study was designed to test whether signatures of past pathogen exposure could be identified by cataloging public T cell receptors.

Points the paper makes about the study in general: Because counts were too low, roughly 16 rarely observed V segments, including chromosome 9 orphons, were excluded from the earlier analysis of 587 of the donors. The authors suggested that the approach could potentially be generalized to other disease states and immunological phenotypes. A later genetic analysis associated a missense DCLRE1C variant with V-gene and J-gene trimming of TCR beta chains, and an independent cohort replicated the association. Cytomegalovirus status was reported to be diagnosed by the classifier with high specificity and sensitivity in both the original and validation cohorts. Assigning TCR associations to individual alleles was difficult when HLA alleles, especially DR and DQ, strongly co-occurred. At a false discovery rate of 0.05, a later analysis linked under 20,000 TCR beta sequences to specific HLA alleles. In a later analysis, HLA-associated TCR beta chains were found to be more clonally expanded and to have lower generation probabilities than equally common non-associated chains. In vitro tests confirmed that three of the cytomegalovirus-associated TCR beta chains recognize cytomegalovirus antigens. Linkage disequilibrium might explain the correlated functional status among segregating V segments, but an unknown experimental factor could not be ruled out. In an earlier analysis of fewer than 750 of the donors, most TCR beta V segments were observed in productive rearrangements about 87% or about 30% of the time, broadly matching IMGT annotations. Only TCR beta chains were sequenced in this cohort, and the absence of alpha or paired-chain data limited detectable features. A further reported finding was that TCR beta sequences accurately predicted the HLA-A and HLA-B alleles for most subjects in the first cohort. The sequencing pipeline was judged likely to have produced a cluster of highly shared sequence variants as a technical artifact. A later analysis found that TCR association rates varied across HLA loci, with DRB1 alleles showing the most associated TCRs and HLA-C alleles the fewest. CMV serostatus was the only immune exposure information available for the cohort. Most TCR sequences were observed very rarely across donors, whereas some public TCRs were present in many individuals. A total of about 150 TCR beta chains were listed by the study as associated with cytomegalovirus. Because HLA typing was unavailable for some donors at each locus, only the typed subset was used in association tests. Because the 87-base-pair reads could not distinguish some IMGT-functional V segments, including TRBV6-2 and TRBV6-3, those segments were excluded. Sequencing depth was assumed to be roughly uniform across donors in the presence/absence analyses, though that assumption may not hold. According to a later analysis, parvovirus B19, influenza, CMV and Epstein-Barr virus appeared linked to several top co-occurrence clusters. A later analysis found that most CMV-associated TCR beta chains appeared HLA-restricted, with HLA associations seemingly driven largely by CMV exposure. According to a later genetic analysis, donors in an Asian-associated ancestry cluster had fewer N-insertions in productive TCRs than the roughly 700-donor mean.

Trimming takes 2 bases from V and 2 bases from J, and the germline ends sit 12 bases apart. The germline V gene supplies CDR1 MNHNS and CDR2 SASEGT. Inclusive of the bounding cysteine and phenylalanine, the CDR3 is 15 residues long. The read is trimmed to its CDR3 DNA, 45 bases read in frame from base 1. Points on this clone: The antigen it binds to is not known. No base quality values were provided; no much bigger clone lies one nucleotide off.

To prepare the library, the immunoSEQ multiplex PCR assay was applied. For the multiplex PCR, a mixture combining 60 forward primers for TCR Vbeta segments and 13 reverse primers for TCR Jbeta segments was used. The CDR3 region of rearranged TCR beta genes was amplified from genomic DNA by a multiplex PCR assay. The Illumina HiSeq System was used to sequence the amplified TCR beta libraries as 87-base-pair reads. Turning to the authors' computational methods: A later analysis counted about 76 million unique TCR beta chains across the 666 repertoires, and around 12 million of these chains were shared by at least two donors. To remove PCR and sequencing errors, raw reads were error-corrected and collapsed into unique sequences using a nearest-neighbor algorithm that merged closely related sequences. Alignment of CDR3 sequences to IMGT reference sequences was used to assign V, D and J gene segments. For a sequence to be retained, at least a six-nucleotide match to both a V gene segment and a J gene segment was required. A rearrangement was called productive if the CDR3 had no stop codons and remained in frame with V and J, and every other rearrangement was called non-productive. Following IMGT convention, CDR3 was defined as the stretch from the second conserved V-encoded cysteine to the conserved J-encoded phenylalanine. Sequences without an unambiguous match to a single V gene segment were excluded from the earlier analysis of 587 of the donors. An earlier analysis of 500 to 700 of the donors classified V segments as functional when productive rearrangements were above 56.7% and as segregating when the standard deviation between donors was above 5%. A statistical classification framework was developed to diagnose cytomegalovirus status using the catalog of TCR beta chain sequences. V and J gene assignment, in a later analysis, came from comparing TCR nucleotide sequences with IMGT/GENE-DB human TR gene sequences. A later analysis assigned CDR3 sequences and most-parsimonious VDJ recombination scenarios with the TCRdist pipeline. In a later analysis, every TCR beta chain was defined by the combination of its CDR3 amino acid sequence and its V-gene family, and reads without a unique V-gene family were dropped. A later analysis removed 500 to 650 highly shared, low-generation-probability nucleotide sequences to deal with suspected cross-contamination and a sequencing artifact. In a later analysis, a clonal expansion index was calculated for each public chain from normalized within-repertoire ranks of inferred template counts. Generation probabilities in a later analysis came from a VDJ recombination model fitted to out-of-frame rearrangements, and those results were checked against IGoR. Hypergeometric tests were used in a later analysis to score TCR-TCR, TCR-HLA and TCR-CMV co-occurrence, with a repertoire-size bias correction applied to the TCR pairs. In a later analysis, false discovery rates were estimated by permuting HLA or CMV assignments 20 times. In a later analysis, co-occurring TCRs were grouped with DBSCAN, and TCRdist sequence similarity was added when clustering was performed within HLA-allele-positive subsets. Repertoires with fewer than 30,000 or more than 120,000 public chains were left out of co-occurrence clustering, as were about 5 repertoires with anomalous nucleotide sharing. TCRdb took over this immuneACCESS table, retaining in-frame rearrangements with V and J assigned. Such tables are incomplete; in checked studies, under half of the missing clones stem from an unresolved V gene, and the remainder is unexplained. That table supplies the V and J calls and clone size; D and trimming were determined from the DNA. The sample profile shows more than 110,000 clones; around 75% of them were found once. The top ten clonotypes cover approximately 2.8% of the sample.

In total, fewer than 750 healthy bone marrow donors made up the cohort. At the time of sampling, all cohort members were nominally healthy, though unrecorded immune exposures were likely present. The donor was CMV seronegative and was included in the group of several hundred seronegative cohort members. A peripheral blood sample was provided by each donor, and peripheral blood mononuclear cells were used for TCR beta sequencing. Genomic DNA extraction from the blood cell samples was performed with the Qiagen DNeasy Blood Extraction Kit. Sequenced material: PBMCs. The sequence came from a female donor in good health and CMV-seronegative. The V and J genes are TRBV6-1 and TRBJ1-2, with the D gene call left open. The CDR3 in this case is CASSEIEESNYGYTF. The DNA is TGTGCCAGCAGTGAAATCGAGGAATCGAACTATGGCTACACCTTC.